This T cell receptor (beta chain) was sequenced during a study of CD8 T cells in ankylosing spondylitis. Overall study findings and caveats: Reportedly, significant enrichment of disease-linked clones occurred in matched ankylosing spondylitis synovial fluid. There was a TCR beta motif, made of 7 or 8 highly homologous variants, that appeared characteristic of ankylosing spondylitis blood.

This clonotype came up many times. The antigen is undetermined. V shed 3 bases and J shed 2 bases, with 10 bases lying between them. Germline lookup yields CDR1 DFQATT and CDR2 SNEGSKA (reference sequence). CDR3 length equals 13 residues. TCRdb recomputed calls from the 5' RACE reads with MiXCR, one row per CDR3 protein. This repertoire shows about 800,000 distinct CDR3 sequences, about 11% found once; its top ten account for 0.51%. The sequence came from a male donor with ankylosing spondylitis. The gene calls are TRBV20-1 and TRBJ1-2, with D perhaps matching TRBD1 (6 bases). The sample taken for sequencing was blood, either unsorted or a sorted T cell fraction (not recorded which). Here the CDR3 reads CSASTGFNYGYTF. The DNA of the CDR3 is TGCAGTGCTAGTACAGGGTTCAACTATGGCTACACCTTC.